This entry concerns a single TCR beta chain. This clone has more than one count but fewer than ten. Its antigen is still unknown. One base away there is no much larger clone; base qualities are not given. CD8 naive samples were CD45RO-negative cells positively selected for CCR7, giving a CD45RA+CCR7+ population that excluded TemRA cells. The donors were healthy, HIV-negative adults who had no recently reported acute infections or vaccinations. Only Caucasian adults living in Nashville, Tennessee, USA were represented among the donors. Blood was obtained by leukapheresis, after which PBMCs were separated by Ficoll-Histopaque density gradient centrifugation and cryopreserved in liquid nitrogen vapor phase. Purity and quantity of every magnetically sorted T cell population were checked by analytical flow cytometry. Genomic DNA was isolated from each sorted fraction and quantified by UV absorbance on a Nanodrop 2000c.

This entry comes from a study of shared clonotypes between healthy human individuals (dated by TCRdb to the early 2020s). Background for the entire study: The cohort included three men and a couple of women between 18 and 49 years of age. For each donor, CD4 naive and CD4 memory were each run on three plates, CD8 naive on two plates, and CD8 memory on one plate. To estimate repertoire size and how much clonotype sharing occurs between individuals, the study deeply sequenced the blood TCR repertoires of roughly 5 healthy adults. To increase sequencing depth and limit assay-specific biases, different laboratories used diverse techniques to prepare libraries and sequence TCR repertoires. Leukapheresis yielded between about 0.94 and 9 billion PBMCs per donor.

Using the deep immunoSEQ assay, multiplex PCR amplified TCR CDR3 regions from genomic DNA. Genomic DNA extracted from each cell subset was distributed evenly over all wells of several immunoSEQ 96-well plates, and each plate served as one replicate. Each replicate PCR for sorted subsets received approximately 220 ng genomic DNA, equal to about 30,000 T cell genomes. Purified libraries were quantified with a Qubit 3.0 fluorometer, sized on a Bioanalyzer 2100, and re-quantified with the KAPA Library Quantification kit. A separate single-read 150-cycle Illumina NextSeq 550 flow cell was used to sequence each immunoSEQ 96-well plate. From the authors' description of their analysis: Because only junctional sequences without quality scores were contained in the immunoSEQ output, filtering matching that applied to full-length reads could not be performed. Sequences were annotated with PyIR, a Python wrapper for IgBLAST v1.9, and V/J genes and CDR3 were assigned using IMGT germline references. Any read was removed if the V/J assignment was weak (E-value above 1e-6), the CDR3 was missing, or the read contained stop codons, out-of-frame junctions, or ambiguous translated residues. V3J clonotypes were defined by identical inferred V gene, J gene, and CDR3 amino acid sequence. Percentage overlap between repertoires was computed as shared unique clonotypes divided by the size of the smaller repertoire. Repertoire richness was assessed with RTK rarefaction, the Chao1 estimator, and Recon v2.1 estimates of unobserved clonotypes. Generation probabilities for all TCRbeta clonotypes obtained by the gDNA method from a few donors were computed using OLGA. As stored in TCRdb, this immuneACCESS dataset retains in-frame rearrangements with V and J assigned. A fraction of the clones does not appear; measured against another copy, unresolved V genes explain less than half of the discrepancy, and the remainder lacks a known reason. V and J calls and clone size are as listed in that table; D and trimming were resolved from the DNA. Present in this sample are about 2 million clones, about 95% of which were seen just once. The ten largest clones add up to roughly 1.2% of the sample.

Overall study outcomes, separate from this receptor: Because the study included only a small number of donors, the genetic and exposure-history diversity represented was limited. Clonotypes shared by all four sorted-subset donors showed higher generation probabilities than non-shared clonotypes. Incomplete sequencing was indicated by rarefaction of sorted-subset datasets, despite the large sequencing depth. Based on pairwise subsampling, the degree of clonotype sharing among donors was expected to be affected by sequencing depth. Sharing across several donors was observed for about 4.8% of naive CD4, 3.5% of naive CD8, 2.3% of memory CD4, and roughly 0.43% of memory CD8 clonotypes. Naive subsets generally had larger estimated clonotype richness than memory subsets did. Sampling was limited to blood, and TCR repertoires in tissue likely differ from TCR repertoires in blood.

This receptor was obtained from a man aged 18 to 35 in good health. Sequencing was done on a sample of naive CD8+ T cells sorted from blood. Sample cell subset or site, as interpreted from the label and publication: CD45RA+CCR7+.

In nucleotide form, the sequence is TGTGCCAGCAGCTTAGAAGGGGGGAGCAATCAGCCCCAGCATTTT. Its translation reads: CASSLEGGSNQPQHF. The chain uses TRBV11-2 and TRBJ1-5; possibly the D gene is TRBD1, per 6 matching bases. V drops 0 bases and J drops 1 base, leaving 7 bases in between. Including cysteine and phenylalanine, the CDR3 has 15 amino acids. This entry keeps only the CDR3 DNA: 45 bases, framed from base 1. From the germline V gene, CDR1 is SGHAT and CDR2 is FQNNGV.